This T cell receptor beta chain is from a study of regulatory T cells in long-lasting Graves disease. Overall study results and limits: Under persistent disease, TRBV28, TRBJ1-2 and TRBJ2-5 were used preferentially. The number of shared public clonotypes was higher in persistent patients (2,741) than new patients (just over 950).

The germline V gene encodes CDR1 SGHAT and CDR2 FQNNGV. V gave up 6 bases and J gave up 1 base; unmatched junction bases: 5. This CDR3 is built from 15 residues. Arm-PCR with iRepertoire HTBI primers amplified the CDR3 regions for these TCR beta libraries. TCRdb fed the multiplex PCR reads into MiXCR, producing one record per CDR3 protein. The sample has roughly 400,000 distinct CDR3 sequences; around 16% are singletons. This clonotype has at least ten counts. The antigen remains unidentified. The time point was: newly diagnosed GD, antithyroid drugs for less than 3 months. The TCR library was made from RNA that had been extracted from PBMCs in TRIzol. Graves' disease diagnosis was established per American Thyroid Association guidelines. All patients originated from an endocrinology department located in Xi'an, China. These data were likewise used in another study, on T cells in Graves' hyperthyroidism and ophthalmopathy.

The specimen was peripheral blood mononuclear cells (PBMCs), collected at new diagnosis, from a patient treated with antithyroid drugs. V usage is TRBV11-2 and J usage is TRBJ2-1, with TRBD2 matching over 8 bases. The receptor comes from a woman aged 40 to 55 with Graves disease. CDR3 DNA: TGTGCCAGCAGACTAGCGGCGGGTTCCTACAATGAGCAGTTCTTC. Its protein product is CASRLAAGSYNEQFF.